The clone carrying this TCR beta chain was found many times. With V trimmed by 2 bases and J by 3 bases, 14 bases remained unmatched. Germline values: CDR1 MNHEY, CDR2 SVGAGI. CDR3 length equals 18 residues. Using its own MiXCR run on the RT-PCR reads, TCRdb lists one record per CDR3 protein. The sample includes about 700,000 distinct CDR3 sequences, 13% to 15% of them seen just once. The receptor was isolated from a female donor in good health, serving as a healthy control. Input material: memory CD4+ T cells from blood. The chain carries TRBV6-5 and TRBJ2-7, with 9 positions matching TRBD2. CDR3 DNA: TGTGCCAGCAGTTACAAATCGACTAGCGGAGGCCCATTCTACGAGCAGTACTTC. It codes for CASSYKSTSGGPFYEQYF.